These 28 T cell receptor beta chains were all obtained from the same sample, sequenced in a study of T cell clonality in common variable immunodeficiency (dated by TCRdb to 2013 to 2016). The library was generated by the immunoSEQ multiplex PCR assay. The immuneACCESS repertoire file appears here via TCRdb, limited to in-frame rearrangements. These files lack a portion of the clones; in checked studies, under half of the deficit traces to unresolved V genes, and the cause of the others is not known. The sample features 35,000 to 50,000 clones, and none is a singleton. Jointly, the top ten make up approximately 0.71% of the sample. Sequencing was carried out using peripheral blood mononuclear cells. All receptors derive from a person aged 18-70 years in good health.

This clone came up many times. The sequence runs out 3 residues before the end of the CDR3; the remainder is reconstructed from the germline J gene. This chain uses TRBV18 with TRBJ1-6, with TRBD1 identical over 7 bases. Germline lookup yields CDR1 KGHSH and CDR2 LQKENI. Trimming removed 2 bases from V and 10 bases from J; junction bases left unmatched: 8. The CDR3 has 15 residues. Partial CDR3 DNA: TGTGCCAGCTCACCATCGAGGGGGCCTGACTCACCC. It translates to CASSPSRGPDSP. The whole CDR3 protein reads CASSPSRGPDSPLHF.

This clone was observed at least ten times. The read ends 3 residues before the CDR3 terminus; that terminus is restored from the germline J gene. The chain couples TRBV24-1 to TRBJ2-1; D might be TRBD2 (5 bases). The CDR3 totals 14 residues. Germline V gene lookup returns CDR1 KGHDR and CDR2 SFDVKD. Trimming left V 5 bases short and J 6 bases short, with 13 bases between. CDR3 loop: CATSGASRGNEQFF. The part of the CDR3 DNA that was read is TGTGCCACCAGTGGGGCTAGCCGGGGCAATGAG.

As regards this clone: The CDR3 end lies 3 residues beyond the end of the read and is filled in from the germline J gene. The chain uses TRBV7-9 and TRBJ2-1; 7 positions match TRBD2. This CDR3 contains 14 residues. V was clipped by 4 bases and J by 3 bases; unmatched bases: 3. The V gene's germline CDR1 is SEHNR and CDR2 FQNEAQ (reference sequence). The CDR3 sequence is CASSWGGDYNEQFF. CDR3 DNA, as far as it was read: TGTGCCAGCAGCTGGGGAGGGGACTACAATGAG.

At least ten counts were recorded for this clone. Read coverage stops 3 residues before the CDR3 terminus; the germline J gene supplies the remainder. V and J are TRBV20-1 and TRBJ2-5, with 8 bases aligning to TRBD2. Germline V gene data show CDR1 as DFQATT and CDR2 as SNEGSKA (reference sequence). CDR3 size: 19 residues. After removal of 3 bases from V and 5 bases from J, the junction contained 23 bases not matched to a gene. The sequenced CDR3 bases are TGCAGTGCTAGGTCCCTAGCGGGCCGCCGATTTGGGGGCGGGGAGACC. It translates to CSARSLAGRRFGGGET. The entire CDR3 protein reads CSARSLAGRRFGGGETQYF.

The sample holds many counts of this clone. The read terminates 3 residues ahead of where the CDR3 ends, so the germline J gene completes it. The V and J genes are TRBV5-5 and TRBJ2-2; no firm D call. The ends were cut back, 0 bases at V and 3 bases at J, with 9 bases in the middle. Germline V gene lookup returns CDR1 SGHKS and CDR2 YYEKEE (reference sequence). The CDR3 contains 15 residues. CDR3 loop: CASSLEAIYTGELFF. The part of the CDR3 DNA that was read is TGTGCCAGCAGCTTGGAGGCCATATACACCGGGGAG.

The table lists this clone with many counts. The read comes to an end 3 residues before the CDR3 does, leaving the germline J gene to fill in the end. The genes are TRBV29-1 and TRBJ2-7, with D possibly being TRBD1 (5 bases). Per germline, CDR1 SQVTM and CDR2 ANQGSEA. The CDR3 has 13 amino acids. The germline V and J ends were trimmed by 6 bases and 2 bases, with 14 bases remaining between them. The CDR3 is CSVIPTATYEQYF. The covered CDR3 bases are TGCAGCGTGATTCCGACAGCAACCTACGAG.

This clone showed up many times. The read terminates 3 residues before the CDR3 end, so the remaining end is supplied by the germline J gene. The J gene is TRBJ1-1, the V gene TRBV28, with 9 bases that match TRBD1. This CDR3 comprises 11 residues. The germline V gene has CDR1 MDHEN and CDR2 SYDVKM. CDR3 in amino acids: CASSFGQGAFF. The sequenced part of the CDR3 DNA is TGTGCCAGCAGTTTCGGACAGGGG.

This clone was seen repeatedly, ten times or more. Read coverage stops 3 residues before the CDR3 terminus; the germline J gene supplies the remainder. V is TRBV11-2 and J is TRBJ1-2, with TRBD1 identical over 7 bases. The germline V gene has CDR1 SGHAT and CDR2 FQNNGV. CDR3 length: 13 residues. With V trimmed by 4 bases and J by 4 bases, 3 bases remained unmatched. CDR3: CASSSGQPYGYTF. CDR3 bases read: TGTGCCAGCAGCTCGGGACAGCCCTATGGC.

This clone has ten or more counts. The read halts 3 residues ahead of the CDR3 end, with the missing end drawn from the germline J gene. The gene calls are TRBV4-2 and TRBJ1-1, with D uncertain. CDR3 length: 16 amino acids. Trimming took 0 bases from V and 0 from J, leaving 11 bases between them. The V gene's germline CDR1 is LGHNA and CDR2 YNFKEQ. CDR3 sequence reads: CASSQDLARLNTEAFF. CDR3 DNA (partial): TGTGCCAGCAGCCAAGATTTGGCCAGATTGAACACTGAA.

This clone has ten or more counts. The read gets to within 3 residues of the CDR3 end, and the germline J gene fills in the rest. The chain recombines TRBV20-1 with TRBJ2-1; 8 positions agree with TRBD2. Germline lookup yields CDR1 DFQATT and CDR2 SNEGSKA (reference sequence). The V and J ends lost 6 bases and 4 bases, in that order; junction bases with no gene match: 11. The CDR3 covers 15 residues. CDR3 sequence reads: CSATFTGLAYNEQFF. CDR3 DNA (partial): TGCAGTGCCACTTTTACCGGACTAGCTTACAATGAG.

Comment on this clone: The observed sequence ends 3 residues before the CDR3 terminus, with the missing tail filled in from the germline J gene. The V call is TRBV2, the J call TRBJ1-1, with D possibly matching TRBD1 (5 bases). The V end lost 3 bases, the J end lost 4 bases, and 9 bases lay between the germline ends. CDR3 length: 13 amino acids. Germline loops: CDR1 SNHLY, CDR2 FYNNEI. The CDR3 sequence is CASSDEGITEAFF. The sequenced CDR3 bases are TGTGCCAGCAGTGATGAGGGGATCACTGAA.

This clone was counted at least ten times. The read ends 3 residues shy of where the CDR3 ends; the end is completed using the germline J gene. This chain joins TRBV2 and TRBJ1-2, with 8 bases aligning to TRBD1. Germline V lookup: CDR1 SNHLY, CDR2 FYNNEI. CDR3 length: 14 amino acids. CDR3 DNA, as far as it was read: TGTGCCAGCAGTGAAGCCCCGACAGGGGTCGGC. Protein: CASSEAPTGVG. In full, the CDR3 is CASSEAPTGVGYTF.

This clone was seen repeatedly, ten times or more. The read halts 3 residues ahead of the CDR3 end, with the missing end drawn from the germline J gene. The chain recombines TRBV10-3 with TRBJ2-4, with 11 bases identical to TRBD2. In germline, CDR1 is ENHRY, CDR2 SYGVKD. V lost 5 bases to trimming and J lost 4 bases; unmatched junction nucleotides: 7. This CDR3 has 16 residues. The DNA read from the CDR3 is TGTGCCATCAGTCCCGGGACTAGCGGAGATAAAAACATT. Protein sequence: CAISPGTSGDKNI. The CDR3, in full, reads CAISPGTSGDKNIQYF.

This clone is medium-sized by share. The CDR3 extends 3 residues past the end of the read, so its final part is completed from the germline J gene. The chain employs TRBV7-3 and TRBJ2-1; 8 positions match TRBD2. The length of the CDR3 is 15 residues. V gave up 5 bases and J gave up 9 bases; unmatched junction bases: 12. Per the germline V gene, CDR1 is SGHTA and CDR2 is FQGTGA. This CDR3 is CASSPRGAGVTEQFF. The part of the CDR3 DNA that was read is TGTGCCAGCAGCCCCCGCGGAGCGGGAGTCACTGAG.

This clone was observed many times. The sequenced fragment ends 3 residues before the CDR3 boundary, so the rest is inferred from the germline J gene. The rearrangement joins TRBV28 to TRBJ1-5, with 10 nucleotides matching TRBD1. This CDR3 is built from 15 residues. The V gene's germline CDR1 is MDHEN and CDR2 SYDVKM. The J segment lost 2 bases and the V segment lost 5 bases, leaving 3 bases of the junction unmatched. CDR3 DNA (partial): TGTGCCAGCAGTGGAGGACAGGGGGGCAATCAGCCC. It encodes CASSGGQGGNQP. The full CDR3 sequence reads CASSGGQGGNQPQHF.

Many counts were recorded for this clone. The read stops 3 residues short of the end of the CDR3; the missing end is completed from the germline J gene. The V and J genes are TRBV10-3 and TRBJ1-2, with D uncertain. The germline V gene has CDR1 ENHRY and CDR2 SYGVKD. The CDR3 runs to 13 residues. V was shortened by 2 bases and J by 2 bases, with 6 bases between the two germline ends. CDR3 DNA (partial): TGTGCCATCAGTGAGGCGGTGAACTATGGC. Amino acids: CAISEAVNYG. The whole CDR3 sequence reads CAISEAVNYGYTF.

This clone was seen many times. The read halts 3 residues ahead of the CDR3 end, with the missing end drawn from the germline J gene. The rearrangement uses TRBV30 and TRBJ1-1, with D possibly matching TRBD1 (5 bases). The CDR3 is 13 residues long. Between the trimmed V and J ends, which lost 5 bases and 7 bases, there was a span of 17 bases. Germline V gives CDR1 GTSNPN, CDR2 SVGIG (reference sequence). The CDR3 protein is CAWEVWGMGEAFF. The DNA read from the CDR3 is TGTGCCTGGGAAGTCTGGGGCATGGGTGAA.

This clone occurred many times. CDR3 DNA, as far as it was read: TGTGCCAGCAGCTTAGGGAGTAGGGTGAACACTGAA. It codes for CASSLGSRVNTE. The full CDR3 protein is CASSLGSRVNTEAFF. The chain links TRBV11-3 to TRBJ1-1; D unresolved. From the germline J gene comes the end of the CDR3, since the read stops 3 residues before it. The CDR3 is made up of 15 amino acids. V gave up 1 base and J gave up 0 bases, with 9 bases separating them. CDR1 and CDR2 (germline): SGHNT, YENEEA. The full variable domain, rest sourced from reference TRBV11-3 and TRBJ1-1, is EAGVVQSPRYKIIEKKQPVAFWCNPISGHNTLYWYLQNLGQGPELLIRYENEEAVDDSQLPKDRFSAERLKGVDSTLKIQPAELGDSAVYLCASSLGSRVNTEAFFGQGTRLTVV.

This clone was counted only a few times. The missing CDR3 end, 3 residues past where the read stops, is filled in from the germline J gene. This chain links TRBV6-2 or TRBV6-3 with TRBJ1-2; TRBD1 is a possible D gene (5 bases). The CDR3 runs to 11 residues. Germline V lookup: CDR1 MNHEY, CDR2 SVGEGT. The CDR3 bases that were read are TGTGCCAGCAGTCCAGGGCATGAC. Translated: CASSPGHD. The full CDR3 sequence reads CASSPGHDYTF.

This clone was counted a few times. The read is 3 residues too short to cover the CDR3 end, so that end is filled in from the germline J gene. V usage is TRBV25-1 and J usage is TRBJ1-5; tentative D call: TRBD1 (5 bases). The germline V gene encodes CDR1 MGHDK and CDR2 SYGVNS. Trimming removed 2 bases at V and 5 bases at J, with 7 bases between. This CDR3 region has 13 residues. The part of the CDR3 DNA that was read is TGTGCCAGCAGTGAAGGGGCCGATCAGCCC. This encodes CASSEGADQP. The full CDR3 protein reads CASSEGADQPQHF.

This clone was recorded at least ten times. The sequenced fragment ends 3 residues before the CDR3 boundary, so the rest is inferred from the germline J gene. The chain is built from TRBV5-6 and TRBJ1-2, with D perhaps matching TRBD1 (6 bases). Trimming pared 6 bases from V and 2 bases from J, leaving 17 bases between. Germline CDR1 reads SGHDT; CDR2 reads YYEEEE. CDR3 size: 15 residues. The sequenced CDR3 bases are TGTGCCAGCACCACACGGGGGGCGGGGAACTATGGC. It yields the protein CASTTRGAGNYG. From start to end, the CDR3 is CASTTRGAGNYGYTF. The entire variable domain, with the rest obtained from reference TRBV5-6 and TRBJ1-2, is as follows: DAGVTQSPTHLIKTRGQQVTLRCSPKSGHDTVSWYQQALGQGPQFIFQYYEEEERQRGNFPDRFSGHQFPNYSSELNVNALLLGDSALYLCASTTRGAGNYGYTFGSGTRLTVV.

Worth noting for this clone: The junction departs from the called germline gene at one end, perhaps through a read error. The read is 3 residues too short to cover the CDR3 end, so that end is filled in from the germline J gene. At the DNA level, this CDR3 is encoded by other sequences in the same sample as well. This chain joins TRBV20-1 and TRBJ1-4; TRBD1 might be the D (5 bases). Germline lookup yields CDR1 DFQATT and CDR2 SNEGSKA (reference sequence). This CDR3 region has 13 residues. CDR3 in amino acids: CSTRMGLNEKLFF. The CDR3 bases that were read are TGCAGTACTAGGATGGGGCTAAACGAAAAA.

This clone was counted at least ten times. The missing CDR3 end, 3 residues past where the read stops, is filled in from the germline J gene. The chain has TRBV4-2 and TRBJ1-1; perhaps TRBD1 as D (6 bases). This CDR3 has 14 amino acids. The germline gives CDR1 LGHNA, CDR2 YNFKEQ. V gave up 0 bases and J gave up 5 bases, with 10 bases separating them. CDR3 sequence: CASSQEYRVTEAFF. Partial CDR3 DNA: TGTGCCAGCAGCCAAGAATACAGGGTTACTGAA.

There are many counts of this clone. CDR3 DNA, as far as it was read: TGTGCCAGCAGTCTACGACACCCGAACACTGAA. Protein product: CASSLRHPNTE. The CDR3, in full, reads CASSLRHPNTEAFF. The V call is TRBV28, the J call TRBJ1-1; D call uncertain. The CDR3 goes on 3 residues after the read ends, and that part is filled in from the germline J gene. The CDR3 totals 14 residues. V gave up 5 bases and J gave up 1 base, with 11 bases separating them. Germline V gene lookup returns CDR1 MDHEN and CDR2 SYDVKM.

This clone was found many times. The read stops 3 residues short of the end of the CDR3; the missing end is completed from the germline J gene. V and J are TRBV6-2 or TRBV6-3 and TRBJ1-2; 8 bases are shared with TRBD1. The CDR3 has 16 residues. Germline-derived CDR1 and CDR2 are MNHEY and SVGEGT. The V gene end was trimmed by 3 bases and the J gene end by 4 bases; junction bases not matched to a gene: 10. The CDR3 reads CASSYGQGARGYGYTF. The sequenced part of the CDR3 DNA is TGTGCCAGCAGTTATGGGCAGGGGGCGCGGGGCTATGGC.

This clone showed up many times. The CDR3 is cut off 3 residues early in the read; its end comes from the germline J gene. The rearrangement uses TRBV10-1 and TRBJ1-1; tentatively, D is TRBD1 (6 bases). Germline CDR1 and CDR2: WNHNN and SYGVQD (reference sequence). The CDR3 extends over 16 amino acids. V was trimmed by 0 bases and J by 3 bases, leaving 14 bases between them. CDR3 DNA, as far as it was read: TGCGCCAGCAGTGAGTCCAGGGGAGCGTTGGACACTGAA. Translating gives CASSESRGALDTE. In full, the CDR3 is CASSESRGALDTEAFF.

This clone came up many times. The read finishes 3 residues shy of the CDR3 end, and the germline J gene is used to complete it. This rearrangement joins TRBV6-2 or TRBV6-3 to TRBJ2-1, with TRBD2 matching over 12 bases. Looked up from germline, CDR1 is MNHEY and CDR2 is SVGEGT. The CDR3 spans 17 residues. Trimming cost V 3 bases and J 4 bases; bases outside gene matches: 7. CDR3 DNA (partial): TGTGCCAGCAGTTATCCGACTAGCGGGGGCCGGTACAATGAG. Its translation is CASSYPTSGGRYNE. The whole CDR3 reads CASSYPTSGGRYNEQFF.

At least ten counts were recorded for this clone. The read ends 3 residues before the CDR3 terminus; that terminus is restored from the germline J gene. The chain has TRBV12-3 or TRBV12-4 and TRBJ2-1; D not certain. CDR3 length: 16 amino acids. V was cut by 1 base and J by 4 bases, with 14 bases left in between. CDR3 loop: CASSLGPSRRYNEQFF. Incomplete CDR3 DNA: TGTGCCAGCAGTTTAGGCCCATCCCGCCGGTACAATGAG.